The sequence of this T cell receptor beta chain was determined in a study of OX40 agonist ivuxolimab in advanced cancers. For the study at large: Partial responses were recorded for three patients, including one with hepatocellular carcinoma and two with cutaneous melanoma.

For this clone: As yet, its antigen is unknown.

Clones were read by immunoSEQ multiplex PCR, and TCRdb kept only the in-frame ones, dropping some. Of more than 60,000 clones detected, around 85% appear once; the ten largest clones hold over 3.5%. Findings of the study overall: Partial responders treated at 0.1-3.0 mg/kg exhibited clonal expansion among the lowest measured. CD4+ and CD8+ blood T cells expanded clonally by week 6 at 0.1 to 3.0 mg/kg.

Germline-derived CDR1 and CDR2 are MNHEY and SVGAGI. Trimming took 5 bases from V and 5 from J, leaving 9 bases between them. This CDR3 region has 12 residues. Exclusion of a patient followed from autoimmune disease history or systemic immunosuppression. This rearrangement joins TRBV6-5 to TRBJ2-5; tentatively, D is TRBD2 (6 bases). Sequencing was performed on CD4+ or CD8+ T cells sorted from blood, taken in a trial of the OX40 agonist ivuxolimab. The receptor comes from an adult with an advanced solid tumor such as melanoma, head and neck, liver or kidney cancer. This CDR3 is CASSPRGETQYF. As DNA, the CDR3 is TGTGCCAGCAGTCCTCGGGGGGAGACCCAGTACTTC.